This T cell receptor beta chain was obtained from a study of regulatory T cells in long-lasting Graves disease. General study results and limits: The study found TRBV28, TRBJ1-2 and TRBJ2-5 favored in persistent disease.

Indicated time point: persistent/refractory GD, antithyroid drugs over 5 years with positive TRAb. Construction of the TCR library relied on RNA isolated from PBMCs. This clonotype was seen a handful of times. The antigen remains undetermined. Investigators prepared the TCR beta libraries by applying iRepertoire HTBI primers and Arm-PCR of CDR3 regions. TCRdb itself ran the multiplex PCR reads through MiXCR, one entry per CDR3 protein. The sample consists of about 430,000 distinct CDR3 sequences, under 25% of them appearing once. CDR1 is LNHDA and CDR2 is SQIVND in the germline V gene (reference sequence). The CDR3 sequence is 14 residues long. Deletions cut 5 bases from V and 4 bases from J, with 11 bases between.

This material consisted of peripheral blood mononuclear cells (PBMCs), taken when the disease was refractory, from a patient treated with antithyroid drugs. The sequence was obtained from a female donor with Graves disease. The gene calls are TRBV19 and TRBJ2-2; no clear D gene. CDR3 amino acids: CASSPTLTTGELFF. For the CDR3, the DNA is TGTGCCAGTAGTCCGACCCTAACCACCGGGGAGCTGTTTTTT.